What follows are 23 T cell receptor beta chains derived from one specimen sequenced in a study of shared clonotypes between healthy human individuals. Assay: immunoSEQ multiplex PCR; the TCRdb copy retains only in-frame clones and omits some. The sample lists 2 million to 2.5 million clones, approximately 96% occurring once. Sequenced input: naive CD4+ T cells sorted from blood. Sample subset: CD45RA+ positively selected. These receptors all stem from a man between 18 and 35 years old in good health.

The chain combines TRBV2 with TRBJ1-2; TRBD1 might be the D (5 bases). The germline V gene has CDR1 SNHLY and CDR2 FYNNEI. The CDR3 extends over 14 amino acids. V shed 2 bases and J shed 4 bases, with 11 bases lying between them. The CDR3 sequence is CASSETGPGYGYTF. DNA of the CDR3: TGTGCCAGCAGTGAAACGGGGCCCGGCTATGGCTACACCTTC.

V is TRBV7-2 and J is TRBJ2-7, with TRBD2 identical over 7 bases. From germline, CDR1 is SGHTA and CDR2 FQGNSA. This CDR3 has 15 amino acids. The trim removed 4 bases at V and 0 bases at J, leaving 6 bases unmatched. The CDR3 DNA sequence: TGTGCCAGCAGCTCTTGGGGGGGACCCTCCTACGAGCAGTACTTC. It specifies CASSSWGGPSYEQYF.

Comment on this clone: The same CDR3 is also encoded by other DNA sequences in this sample. The rearrangement links TRBV5-1 to TRBJ2-2, with D perhaps matching TRBD1 (6 bases). The CDR3 has 13 residues. In germline, CDR1 is SGHRS, CDR2 YFSETQ. Deletions cut 4 bases from V and 3 bases from J, with 7 bases between. The CDR3 DNA is TGCGCCAGCAGCCCAGGGGACACCGGGGAGCTGTTTTTT. It codes for CASSPGDTGELFF.

V is TRBV6-1 and J is TRBJ2-2; D is undetermined. Deletions cut 2 bases from V and 2 bases from J, with 9 bases between. CDR1 is MNHNS, CDR2 SASEGT, per germline. This CDR3 comprises 15 residues. The CDR3 sequence is CASSEFSVNTGELFF. CDR3 bases: TGTGCCAGCAGTGAATTTTCCGTCAACACCGGGGAGCTGTTTTTT.

Regarding this clone: At the DNA level, this CDR3 is encoded by other sequences in the same sample as well. J is TRBJ1-2 and V is TRBV29-1; D unclear. The CDR3 totals 11 residues. Looked up from germline, CDR1 is SQVTM and CDR2 is ANQGSEA. Trimming took off 3 bases at V and 5 bases at J, with 7 bases between the two ends. In DNA form, the CDR3 reads TGCAGCGTTGATTCGGGTTATGGCTACACCTTC. Translating gives CSVDSGYGYTF.

The genes are TRBV12-5 and TRBJ2-7; D possibly corresponds to TRBD1 (6 bases). The germline V and J ends were trimmed by 0 bases and 2 bases, with 17 bases remaining between them. Germline V gene sequence: CDR1 LGHNT, CDR2 FRNRAP. The CDR3 is made up of 17 amino acids. CDR3 loop: CASGLVHQGQGTYEQYF. In DNA, the CDR3 is TGTGCTAGTGGTTTGGTACATCAGGGGCAGGGCACCTACGAGCAGTACTTC.

The gene calls are TRBV29-1 and TRBJ1-6; TRBD1 agrees at 7 bases. V shed 4 bases and J 5 bases; nucleotides not matched to a gene: 8. Germline V lookup: CDR1 SQVTM, CDR2 ANQGSEA. CDR3 length equals 15 residues. CDR3 protein: CSVGTGGADNSPLHF. As DNA, the CDR3 is TGCAGCGTTGGGACAGGCGGTGCGGATAATTCACCCCTCCACTTT.

This chain connects TRBV9 to TRBJ1-1; TRBD1 is a possible D gene (5 bases). The CDR3 contains 16 residues. Germline values: CDR1 SGDLS, CDR2 YYNGEE. V was cut by 3 bases and J by 4 bases, with 19 bases left in between. CDR3 sequence reads: CASSAPGTGSLTEAFF. CDR3 DNA sequence: TGTGCCAGCAGCGCCCCCGGTACAGGCTCGCTCACTGAAGCTTTCTTT.

V usage is TRBV10-3 and J usage is TRBJ2-7, with D maybe TRBD2 (7 bases). This CDR3 comprises 13 residues. Per germline, CDR1 ENHRY and CDR2 SYGVKD. V was clipped by 6 bases and J by 4 bases, with 13 bases between them. The CDR3 loop is CAISAGAVYEQYF. The CDR3 DNA sequence: TGTGCCATCAGCGCGGGGGCCGTATACGAGCAGTACTTC.

V usage is TRBV2 and J usage is TRBJ2-3; perhaps TRBD1 as D (6 bases). The CDR3 is 14 amino acids. CDR1 is SNHLY, CDR2 FYNNEI, per germline. V lost 5 bases to trimming and J lost 0 bases, with 9 bases between them. CDR3 region: CASSTTGSTDTQYF. CDR3 DNA: TGTGCCAGCAGTACGACAGGTAGCACAGATACGCAGTATTTT.

The chain recombines TRBV6-6 with TRBJ1-6; possibly TRBD1 for D (5 bases). Germline V CDR1 and CDR2: MNHNY, SVGAGI (reference sequence). The V gene lost 6 bases and the J gene lost 3 bases, with 12 bases spanning the gap. The CDR3 is 15 residues long. For the CDR3, the DNA is TGTGCCAGCAGCCTTGGGGGACTCTATAATTCACCCCTCCACTTT. This translates into CASSLGGLYNSPLHF.

This chain links TRBV6-6 with TRBJ1-3; 7 nucleotides match TRBD1. The CDR3 runs 15 residues. V trimming: 4 bases; J trimming: 2 bases; junction bases outside the gene matches: 5. Germline assignment: CDR1 MNHNY and CDR2 SVGAGI (reference sequence). CDR3 sequence: CASSSHDRAGNTIYF. The CDR3 region has the DNA TGTGCCAGCAGTTCTCACGACAGGGCTGGAAACACCATATATTTT.

The chain recombines TRBV18 with TRBJ2-7; 11 bases map to TRBD2. Per germline, CDR1 KGHSH and CDR2 LQKENI. Trimming cost V 2 bases and J 5 bases; bases outside gene matches: 5. The CDR3 has 15 residues. CDR3 in DNA: TGTGCCAGCTCACCATTAGCGGGAGGGGAGGACGAGCAGTACTTC. Translation gives CASSPLAGGEDEQYF.

The chain recombines TRBV27 with TRBJ2-3; 12 bases align to TRBD2. Per germline, CDR1 MNHEY and CDR2 SMNVEV (reference sequence). The CDR3 runs to 17 residues. V lost 2 bases, J lost 6 bases, and 9 bases stayed unmatched. CDR3 nucleotides: TGTGCCAGCAGTTTAAGGTTCACTAGCGGGAGGTGGGATACGCAGTATTTT. This gives the protein CASSLRFTSGRWDTQYF.

This chain connects TRBV11-2 to TRBJ1-2; D is possibly TRBD1 (6 bases). The CDR3 is 14 amino acids. Trimming removed 1 base at V and 4 bases at J, with 10 bases between. Germline loops: CDR1 SGHAT, CDR2 FQNNGV. The CDR3 sequence: CASSLGQESYGYTF. DNA for the CDR3: TGTGCCAGCAGCTTAGGACAGGAGAGCTATGGCTACACCTTC.

This chain links TRBV2 with TRBJ1-4; D gene uncertain. CDR1 is SNHLY, CDR2 FYNNEI, per germline. This CDR3 has 14 amino acids. Trimming left V 4 bases short and J 7 bases short, with 13 bases between. CDR3 amino acids: CASSARWGGEKLFF. DNA of the CDR3: TGTGCCAGCAGTGCACGGTGGGGAGGTGAAAAACTGTTTTTT.

The chain couples TRBV7-2 to TRBJ2-1, with D maybe TRBD2 (6 bases). This CDR3 comprises 16 residues. Per the germline V gene, CDR1 is SGHTA and CDR2 is FQGNSA. Trimming stripped 1 base from V and 3 bases from J, with 13 bases between. The CDR3 coding sequence is TGTGCCAGCAGCTTAGTTGGCGGGATCTTCTACAATGAGCAGTTCTTC. As protein: CASSLVGGIFYNEQFF.

The rearrangement links TRBV6-5 to TRBJ1-6; D is perhaps TRBD1 (5 bases). The CDR3 length is 15 residues. CDR1 and CDR2 (germline): MNHEY, SVGAGI. V lost 6 bases and J 5 bases, leaving 14 bases between the germline ends. The DNA of the CDR3 is TGTGCCAGCAGCGCCGCCGTAGGGGATAATTCACCCCTCCACTTT. Its protein product is CASSAAVGDNSPLHF.

DNA for the CDR3: TGTGCCAGTAGTCCGTGGACAGGGTCCAAGGGCAATCAGCCCCAGCATTTT. Protein product: CASSPWTGSKGNQPQHF. The gene calls are TRBV19 and TRBJ1-5; 8 positions match TRBD1. The CDR3 sequence is 17 residues long. Germline assignment: CDR1 LNHDA and CDR2 SQIVND (reference sequence). V gave up 5 bases and J gave up 2 bases; unmatched junction bases: 11.

The gene calls are TRBV7-9 and TRBJ2-7, with D perhaps TRBD1 (6 bases). Germline lookup yields CDR1 SEHNR and CDR2 FQNEAQ (reference sequence). V lost 5 bases to trimming and J lost 0 bases, with 11 bases between them. This CDR3 is 14 amino acids long. The CDR3 sequence: CASSPDRFSYEQYF. The DNA for the CDR3 is TGTGCCAGCAGCCCTGACAGGTTCTCCTACGAGCAGTACTTC. Drawing the rest from reference TRBV7-9 and TRBJ2-7, the complete variable domain is DTGVSQNPRHKITKRGQNVTFRCDPISEHNRLYWYRQTLGQGPEFLTYFQNEAQLEKSRLLSDRFSAERPKGSFSTLEIQRTEQGDSAMYLCASSPDRFSYEQYFGPGTRLTVT.

This clone was picked up one time. Other DNA sequences in this specimen translate into the identical CDR3. The J gene is TRBJ2-1, the V gene TRBV7-2; D might be TRBD2 (5 bases). The CDR3 contains 15 residues. The germline V gene encodes CDR1 SGHTA and CDR2 FQGNSA. Trimming cost V 6 bases and J 0 bases, with 12 bases left between them. CDR3 sequence (DNA): TGTGCCAGCAGACCAAGCGGCAGCTCCTACAATGAGCAGTTCTTC. Its translation is CASRPSGSSYNEQFF.

The gene calls are TRBV11-2 and TRBJ2-1, with D perhaps TRBD1 or TRBD2 (6 bases each). Looked up from germline, CDR1 is SGHAT and CDR2 is FQNNGV. Trimming cost V 6 bases and J 4 bases, with 28 bases left between them. The CDR3 consists of 19 residues. The CDR3 region has the DNA TGTGCCAGCAGGAGGGGGATTGGGGCTAGCGCACCGCCGTACAATGAGCAGTTCTTC. Protein product: CASRRGIGASAPPYNEQFF.

The chain has TRBV19 and TRBJ1-5, with 9 bases matching TRBD1. CDR3 length equals 15 residues. Trimming removed 3 bases from V and 4 bases from J; junction bases left unmatched: 4. Germline values: CDR1 LNHDA, CDR2 SQIVND (reference sequence). The chain's CDR3 is CASSIRDRENQPQHF. CDR3 bases: TGTGCCAGTAGTATTCGGGACAGGGAGAATCAGCCCCAGCATTTT.